These T cell receptor beta chains were read from a single sample in a study of T cell repertoires in cytomegalovirus infection. Their cognate antigens are unknown. TCRdb used MiXCR to reprocess the reads, holding one entry per CDR3 protein. This sample has about 110,000 distinct CDR3 sequences, with about 30% found just once. This specimen consisted of CD8+ T cells from cultured PBMCs, obtained from culture after CMV antigen stimulation. All receptors derive from a human donor in good health (CMV status not recorded). Some clones in this sample may be carry-over from other donors' samples. The CDR3 runs from the conserved cysteine through the conserved F or W. D genes are given only for firm matches. Size tells how often a clone was seen (once, few, many) or the class of an expanded clone, and some rows leave it out.

j_gene,abundance,d_gene,v_gene,CDR3nt,CDR3aa
TRBJ2-1,-,-,TRBV19,TGTGCCAGTAGCTGGGACGGTTCCTACAATGAGCAGTTCTTC,CASSWDGSYNEQFF
TRBJ1-2,-,-,TRBV19,TGTGCCAGTACTACGGGGATCCCTCTCAATGGCTACACCTTC,CASTTGIPLNGYTF
TRBJ2-7,many,TRBD2,TRBV4-1,TGCGCCAGCAGCTACAGTAGCGGGGGCTCCTACGAGCAGTACTTC,CASSYSSGGSYEQYF
TRBJ2-5,-,-,TRBV7-9,TGTGCCAGCAGCTTGGAGAGGAATAGCGTCCCCGCTCAAGAGACCCAGTACTTC,CASSLERNSVPAQETQYF
TRBJ2-3,-,-,TRBV19,TGTGCCAGTAGTATAGGCTATACGCAGTATTTT,CASSIGYTQYF
TRBJ2-3,many,-,TRBV7-6,TGTGCCAGCAAGGGGGATACGCAGTATTTT,CASKGDTQYF
TRBJ2-1,-,TRBD2,TRBV19,TGTGCCAGTAGTATGGGGACTAGCGGGATGAATGAGCAGTTCTTC,CASSMGTSGMNEQFF
TRBJ1-2,-,-,TRBV19,TGTGCCAGTAGTATGGAGGTCGGCTACACCTTC,CASSMEVGYTF
TRBJ2-1,-,TRBD1,TRBV6-5,TGTGCCAGCATGACAGGGAGCTCCTACAATGAGCAGTTCTTC,CASMTGSSYNEQFF
TRBJ2-2,-,-,TRBV12-3/TRBV12-4,TGTGCCAGCAGTTATTGGGGACAACCGAACACCGGGGAGCTGTTTTTT,CASSYWGQPNTGELFF
TRBJ2-3,-,-,TRBV7-9,TGTGCCAGCAGCCGCCAAACCCAAAGGGGGGATACGCAGTATTTT,CASSRQTQRGDTQYF
TRBJ1-2,-,-,TRBV27,TGTGCCAGCAGTGAGACACCCAACTATGGCTACACCTTC,CASSETPNYGYTF